This T cell receptor beta chain is drawn from a study of T cell clones after liver transplantation. Looking at the study overall: TCRbeta sequencing after a pre-transplant mixed lymphocyte reaction identified graft-donor-reactive clones, later tracked in post-transplant blood. Subjects received no induction therapy and standard immunosuppression until randomization at 12-24 months post-transplant. Third-party-reactive TCRbeta sequences from pre-transplant mixed lymphocyte reactions served as antigen-independent comparators. Points from the study as a whole: Migration into the graft, not deletion, may explain lost graft donor-reactive T cells.

Details on this clone: The antigen is not known.

This CDR3 is 15 amino acids long. V was clipped by 10 bases and J by 0 bases, with 16 bases between them. Germline CDR1 reads LNHDA; CDR2 reads SQIVND (reference sequence). Measured with immunoSEQ multiplex PCR; TCRdb has only the in-frame clones, and not every one. Among roughly 73,000 clones, about 80% were seen once, and the ten largest hold 0.6%. This specimen was CD4+ T cells from blood, taken before liver transplant. The sequence derives from a human donor who received a liver transplant. This chain uses TRBV19 with TRBJ2-1; no clear D gene. The CDR3 here is CATREDPNSYNEQFF. For the CDR3, the DNA is TGTGCCACCCGAGAAGACCCGAACTCCTACAATGAGCAGTTCTTC.